This T cell receptor beta chain was obtained from a study of blood T cell repertoires in COVID-19. The CDR3 runs 17 residues. CDR1 and CDR2 (germline): SGHRS, YFSETQ. The V gene end was trimmed by 1 base and the J gene end by 3 bases; junction bases not matched to a gene: 2. Authors' data handling: By means of reference gene primer amplification, nucleated cell counts were estimated. Using immunoSEQ multiplex PCR, the repertoire was profiled, and TCRdb retains in-frame clones only, with some absent. V, J and clone size were drawn from that table, and D and trimming were deduced from the DNA. The data contain 100,000 to 150,000 clones, approximately 81% of them singletons.

The J gene is TRBJ2-2, the V gene TRBV5-1; TRBD2 matches at 14 bases. Sequencing was performed on peripheral blood. The source of this sequence is a man aged 55 to 70 with acute or convalescent COVID-19. The CDR3 bases are TGCGCCAGCAGCTTGAGGACTAGCGGGGGGTACACCGGGGAGCTGTTTTTT. Its translation: CASSLRTSGGYTGELFF.